Listed below are T cell receptor beta chains from one sample, sequenced in a study of identical twins. TCRdb fed the 5' RACE reads into MiXCR, producing one record per CDR3 protein. The table records 700,000 or so distinct CDR3 sequences, approximately 9% of them present only once. The data were also submitted as part of a second study, on yellow fever vaccine responses in identical twins.

Source material: PBMCs. These receptors were obtained from a young woman in good health. CDR3s include the opening cysteine and the closing phenylalanine or tryptophan. Fields, in order: CDR3 length, clone size, J gene, V gene, D gene, CDR3 protein, CDR3 DNA. A D gene is named only where the DNA matches it firmly. The size of a clone is reported for some rows only, either as once, few or many, or as a class for expanded clones.

>16|many|TRBJ2-2|TRBV7-9|.
CASSSRTESRRGELFF
TGTGCCAGCAGCTCTCGGACGGAATCGAGGCGCGGGGAGCTGTTTTTT
>16|few|TRBJ2-5|TRBV9|TRBD2
CASSIPTSGGAETQYF
TGTGCCAGCAGCATCCCGACTAGCGGGGGGGCGGAGACCCAGTACTTC
>14|many|TRBJ1-4|TRBV12-3/TRBV12-4|.
CASSFSGLREKLFF
TGTGCCAGCAGTTTTTCGGGACTAAGGGAAAAACTGTTTTTT
>13|many|TRBJ2-3|TRBV20-1|.
CSANDPSTDTQYF
TGCAGTGCTAACGATCCGAGCACAGATACGCAGTATTTT
>15|.|TRBJ2-5|TRBV7-2|.
CASSPVTALGETQYF
TGTGCCAGCAGCCCGGTGACCGCCTTGGGGGAGACCCAGTACTTC
>15|.|TRBJ2-7|TRBV28|TRBD1
CASSSYGDRPYEQYF
TGTGCCAGCAGTTCTTACGGGGACAGACCTTACGAGCAGTACTTC
>15|many|TRBJ1-5|TRBV7-2|TRBD1
CASSLDRGSNQPQHF
TGTGCCAGCAGTTTAGACAGGGGAAGCAATCAGCCCCAGCATTTT
>18|few|TRBJ2-3|TRBV9|.
CASSPLVGGTLGTDTQYF
TGTGCCAGCAGCCCCCTTGTGGGCGGGACGCTAGGCACAGATACGCAGTATTTT
>12|.|TRBJ1-1|TRBV4-2|TRBD1
CASSQGTGRAFF
TGTGCCAGCAGCCAAGGGACAGGGAGGGCTTTCTTT
>12|.|TRBJ2-7|TRBV20-1|.
CSARWQDYEQYF
TGCAGTGCTAGGTGGCAGGACTACGAGCAGTACTTC
>17|many|TRBJ2-5|TRBV20-1|TRBD2
CSAPLGVAGAYQETQYF
TGCAGTGCTCCCTTGGGTGTAGCGGGAGCTTACCAAGAGACCCAGTACTTC
>13|few|TRBJ1-1|TRBV6-6|.
CASASSVNTEAFF
TGTGCCAGTGCATCCTCAGTGAACACTGAAGCTTTCTTT
>15|many|TRBJ1-5|TRBV6-5|.
CASSSSGTDNQPQHF
TGTGCCAGCAGTTCCTCCGGGACGGACAATCAGCCCCAGCATTTT
>13|many|TRBJ2-7|TRBV29-1|.
CSVEFGTEYEQYF
TGCAGCGTTGAATTTGGGACTGAGTACGAGCAGTACTTC
>14|many|TRBJ2-7|TRBV7-9|TRBD1
CASSPPGTVYEQYF
TGTGCCAGCAGCCCCCCCGGGACAGTCTACGAGCAGTACTTC
>14|few|TRBJ1-5|TRBV7-8|.
CASSLVGRNQPQHF
TGTGCCAGCAGCTTAGTAGGTCGCAATCAGCCCCAGCATTTT
>15|few|TRBJ2-3|TRBV5-4|TRBD2
CASSSGLAGIDTQYF
TGTGCCAGCAGCTCCGGACTAGCGGGGATAGATACGCAGTATTTT
>16|few|TRBJ2-3|TRBV18|TRBD1
CASSPSGGGIADTQYF
TGTGCCAGCTCACCCTCAGGGGGCGGAATAGCAGATACGCAGTATTTT
>12|.|TRBJ2-1|TRBV30|.
CAWSAVGNEQFF
TGTGCCTGGAGTGCAGTGGGGAATGAGCAGTTCTTC
>15|.|TRBJ2-7|TRBV28|.
CASSWARTVAYEQYF
TGTGCCAGCAGTTGGGCCCGGACGGTGGCCTACGAGCAGTACTTC
>14|many|TRBJ2-1|TRBV9|.
CASSVGGMMDEQFF
TGTGCCAGCAGCGTGGGTGGAATGATGGATGAGCAGTTCTTC
>15|.|TRBJ2-7|TRBV5-1|TRBD1
CASSFTQGVGYEQYF
TGCGCCAGCAGCTTTACACAGGGGGTGGGCTACGAGCAGTACTTC
>16|.|TRBJ2-7|TRBV20-1|.
CSARDLRGEDLYEQYF
TGCAGTGCTAGAGATCTGAGGGGTGAAGACTTATACGAGCAGTACTTC
>13|few|TRBJ2-7|TRBV9|.
CASSPSSVREQYF
TGTGCCAGCAGTCCTAGCTCCGTGAGGGAGCAGTACTTC
>17|many|TRBJ2-1|TRBV12-3/TRBV12-4|TRBD2
CASGFPTSGPSYNEQFF
TGTGCCAGCGGTTTTCCCACTAGCGGACCCTCCTACAATGAGCAGTTCTTC
>13|.|TRBJ2-1|TRBV12-3/TRBV12-4|.
CASSFGLWIEQFF
TGTGCCAGCAGTTTCGGCCTATGGATTGAGCAGTTCTTC
>16|few|TRBJ1-5|TRBV12-3/TRBV12-4|.
CASSFLGVGSNQPQHF
TGTGCCAGCAGTTTTCTAGGAGTTGGTAGCAATCAGCCCCAGCATTTT
>16|many|TRBJ2-1|TRBV2|.
CASSEAVGDKRYEQFF
TGTGCCAGCAGTGAAGCGGTTGGGGACAAACGCTATGAGCAGTTCTTC
>13|.|TRBJ2-7|TRBV9|.
CASSVGASYKQYF
TGTGCCAGCAGCGTAGGAGCCTCCTACAAGCAGTACTTC
>18|many|TRBJ2-3|TRBV7-6|TRBD2
CASSLEAGTRVSTDTQYF
TGTGCCAGCAGCTTAGAGGCCGGGACTAGGGTCAGCACAGATACGCAGTATTTT
>16|few|TRBJ2-3|TRBV28|TRBD2
CASSVSAAGSTDTQYF
TGTGCCAGCAGTGTTTCTGCAGCGGGAAGCACAGATACGCAGTATTTT
>13|.|TRBJ2-1|TRBV7-2|.
CASSPDQDNEQFF
TGTGCCAGCAGCCCGGACCAGGACAATGAGCAGTTCTTC
>14|.|TRBJ2-1|TRBV5-6|TRBD1
CASSFGDRGAEQFF
TGTGCCAGCAGCTTCGGAGACAGGGGAGCTGAGCAGTTCTTC
>14|few|TRBJ2-7|TRBV6-1|.
CASRTTGSSYEQYF
TGTGCCAGCAGGACGACAGGAAGCTCCTACGAGCAGTACTTC
>16|.|TRBJ2-1|TRBV3-1|.
CASSPPMSTSYNEQFF
TGTGCCAGCAGCCCCCCAATGAGTACCTCCTACAATGAGCAGTTCTTC
>13|.|TRBJ1-4|TRBV6-1|TRBD1
CASTGTGEEKLFF
TGTGCCAGTACCGGGACAGGCGAAGAAAAACTGTTTTTT
>14|.|TRBJ2-7|TRBV10-3|TRBD1
CAINPGQGKREQYF
TGTGCCATCAACCCGGGACAGGGGAAAAGGGAGCAGTACTTC
>15|few|TRBJ2-3|TRBV6-2/TRBV6-3|TRBD2
CASNLGLAGGDTQYF
TGTGCCAGCAACTTGGGACTAGCGGGAGGAGATACGCAGTATTTT
>16|many|TRBJ2-1|TRBV24-1|TRBD1
CATSAIQGTSYNEQFF
TGTGCCACCAGTGCTATACAGGGGACCTCCTACAATGAGCAGTTCTTC
>16|.|TRBJ2-2|TRBV7-3|.
CASSLNPAPNTGELFF
TGTGCCAGCAGCTTAAACCCAGCGCCGAACACCGGGGAGCTGTTTTTT
>15|few|TRBJ2-3|TRBV21-1|.
CASNPCLGTTDTQYF
TGTGCCAGCAACCCCTGTCTAGGAACCACAGATACGCAGTATTTT
>15|many|TRBJ1-2|TRBV5-1|TRBD1
CASSATAGGPYGYTF
TGCGCCAGCAGCGCGACCGCAGGGGGCCCCTATGGCTACACCTTC
>13|few|TRBJ2-7|TRBV27|TRBD1
CASRRQGSGEQYF
TGTGCCAGCAGACGACAGGGGAGTGGAGAGCAGTACTTC
>12|.|TRBJ2-5|TRBV29-1|.
CSAESGEETQYF
TGCAGCGCCGAATCGGGGGAAGAGACCCAGTACTTC
>13|few|TRBJ2-1|TRBV20-1|.
CSARDLGDNEQFF
TGCAGTGCTAGAGATTTAGGGGACAATGAGCAGTTCTTC
>15|few|TRBJ1-6|TRBV7-9|.
CASSLGGGSNSPLHF
TGTGCCAGCAGTTTGGGCGGGGGTAGCAATTCACCCCTCCACTTT
>16|.|TRBJ2-7|TRBV28|TRBD1
CASSVDPGQGIYEQYF
TGTGCCAGCAGTGTAGACCCGGGACAGGGGATCTACGAGCAGTACTTC
>15|many|TRBJ2-1|TRBV15|.
CATSLPGLNYNEQFF
TGTGCCACCAGCCTACCGGGACTTAACTACAATGAGCAGTTCTTC